This T cell receptor beta chain was observed in a study of shared clonotypes between healthy human individuals. Study-level results: Sharing across a few donors was seen in 4.5% to 6.5% of naive CD4 clonotypes.

The J segment lost 0 bases and the V segment lost 2 bases, leaving 0 bases of the junction unmatched. The CDR3 runs to 16 residues. Germline-derived CDR1 and CDR2 are MGHDK and SYGVNS. Genomic DNA per cell subset filled all wells of several immunoSEQ plates. Per the original data handling: From ImmunoSEQ came sequences covering only the junction and carrying no quality scores, so filtering differed. Sequencing was performed with immunoSEQ multiplex PCR; in TCRdb, only in-frame clones are kept and a portion is missing. Clone size and the V and J calls come from that table; the DNA yielded D and trimming. Of roughly 2 million clones detected, 90% to 95% appear once; the ten largest clones hold 0.13%. The study drew its donors from healthy HIV-negative adults without recent acute infections or vaccinations. Worth noting for this clone: Its antigen is currently unknown.

The TCR was taken from a young man in good health. The genes are TRBV25-1 and TRBJ1-4, with 10 bases fitting TRBD1. The sample comprised naive CD4+ T cells sorted from blood. The subset was: CD45RA+ positively selected. The CDR3 bases are TGTGCCAGCAGTGAAGACAGGGGGCCAACTAATGAAAAACTGTTTTTT. Amino acid sequence: CASSEDRGPTNEKLFF.